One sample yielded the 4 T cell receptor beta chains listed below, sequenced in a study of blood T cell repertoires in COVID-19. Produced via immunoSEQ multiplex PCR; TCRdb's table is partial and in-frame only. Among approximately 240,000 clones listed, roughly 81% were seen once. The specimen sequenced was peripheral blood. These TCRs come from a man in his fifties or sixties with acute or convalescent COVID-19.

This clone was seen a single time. The CDR3 protein is CASSPSGAREKLFF. DNA of the CDR3: TGTGCCAGCAGCCCAAGCGGGGCCAGGGAAAAACTGTTTTTT. This sequence joins TRBV11-2 and TRBJ1-4, with D possibly TRBD1 on 5 matching bases. V lost 5 bases, J lost 8 bases, and 15 bases lay in between. The CDR3 has 14 amino acids. The germline gives CDR1 SGHAT, CDR2 FQNNGV. The full variable domain, with the rest looked up from reference TRBV11-2 and TRBJ1-4, is EAGVAQSPRYKIIEKRQSVAFWCNPISGHATLYWYQQILGQGPKLLIQFQNNGVVDDSQLPKDRFSAERLKGVDSTLKIQPAKLEDSAVYLCASSPSGAREKLFFGSGTQLSVL.

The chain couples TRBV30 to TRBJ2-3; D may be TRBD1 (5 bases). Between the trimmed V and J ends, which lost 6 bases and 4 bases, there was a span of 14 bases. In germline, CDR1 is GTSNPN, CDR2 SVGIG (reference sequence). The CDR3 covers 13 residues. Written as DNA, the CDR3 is TGTGCCTGCCCAGGACAAGCCCCAGATACGCAGTATTTT. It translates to CACPGQAPDTQYF.

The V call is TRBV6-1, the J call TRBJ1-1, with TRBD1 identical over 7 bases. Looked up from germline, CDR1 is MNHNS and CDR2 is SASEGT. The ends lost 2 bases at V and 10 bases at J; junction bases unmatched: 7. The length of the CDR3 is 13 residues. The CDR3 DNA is TGTGCCAGCAGTGAAACGACAGGGTTTGCAGCTTTCTTT. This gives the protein CASSETTGFAAFF.

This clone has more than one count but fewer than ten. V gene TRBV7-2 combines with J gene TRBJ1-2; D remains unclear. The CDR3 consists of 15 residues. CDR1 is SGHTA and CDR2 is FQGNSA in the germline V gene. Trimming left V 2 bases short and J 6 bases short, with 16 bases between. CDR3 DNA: TGTGCCAGCAGCTTACCGCTCACTTTAACTAATGGCTACACCTTC. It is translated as CASSLPLTLTNGYTF.